What follows is one T cell receptor beta chain and its context. These data come from a study of blood T cell repertoires in COVID-19. Study overall: COVID-19 samples collected from the United States, Italy and Spain covered acute and convalescent phases. Sample material is recorded as cDNA or gDNA derived from T cells, B-cell-depleted T cells, or PBMCs.

In the authors' methods: Amplification from reference gene primers served as the basis for estimated nucleated cell counts. Some clones are missing from TCRdb's copy, which holds only in-frame ones; the method was immunoSEQ multiplex PCR. The V and J calls and clone size come from that table; D and trimming were worked out from the DNA. The table has approximately 97,000 clones, roughly 85% seen once; the top ten hold about two fifths. The receptor was isolated from a man older than 75 with acute or convalescent COVID-19. The sample consisted of peripheral blood.

CDR3 bases: TGTGCCAGTAGTATAGATCCTGGTAGATACACTGAAGCTTTCTTT. It translates to CASSIDPGRYTEAFF. This rearrangement joins TRBV19 to TRBJ1-1; D remains ambiguous. V dropped 0 bases and J dropped 3 bases, with 11 bases sitting between them. CDR1 and CDR2 (germline): LNHDA, SQIVND (reference sequence). The CDR3 is made up of 15 amino acids.